Listed here is a single T cell receptor (beta chain). Its antigen is not known. The entry originates in a study of shared clonotypes between healthy human individuals. Study details: For every donor, three CD4 naive, three CD4 memory, two CD8 naive and one CD8 memory plates were used. Study-wide results and limits: Clonotype sharing levels among donors were expected to vary with sequencing depth.

Trimming stripped 0 bases from V and 4 bases from J, with 10 bases between. Germline CDR1 reads KGHSH; CDR2 reads LQKENI. The CDR3 runs 16 residues. Genomic DNA of each subset was evenly split across several immunoSEQ plates. Sequencing was performed with immunoSEQ multiplex PCR; in TCRdb, only in-frame clones are kept and a portion is missing. The data contain some 1.1 million clones, approximately 80% of them singletons. This chain connects TRBV18 to TRBJ2-6; no definite D call. This clonotype was sampled from a man younger than 30 in good health. Some clones in this sample may be carry-over from other donors' samples. Specimen: memory CD4+ T cells from PBMCs. This sample's subset: CD45RA-negative fraction. CDR3 region: CASSPPTVAGANVLTF. CDR3 coding DNA: TGTGCCAGCTCACCACCGACGGTGGCAGGGGCCAACGTCCTGACTTTC.